This TCR beta chain was profiled in a study of control samples from healthy donors and cancer patients. Method: immunoSEQ multiplex PCR; TCRdb's copy keeps in-frame clones and lacks some. The sample lists about 86,000 clones, 85% to 95% seen once, with about 1.5% in the top ten. The sequence came from a woman aged 25 to 39 in good health. The sample comprised blood.

For the CDR3, the DNA is TGTGCCAGTAGTAAGACAGGGCGTACTGAAGCTTTCTTT. Encoded protein: CASSKTGRTEAFF. The J gene is TRBJ1-1, the V gene TRBV19, with 7 nucleotides matching TRBD1. Trimming took 4 bases from V and 5 from J; bases not matched to a gene: 4. Germline V gene data show CDR1 as LNHDA and CDR2 as SQIVND (reference sequence). The CDR3 totals 13 residues.